This TCR beta chain comes out of a study of beta chain features in type 1 diabetes. Whole-study results and caveats: A moderate, significant TCRB CDR3 shortening appeared in type 1 diabetes across four CD4+ subsets.

There are 13 residues in the CDR3. The germline V gene has CDR1 ENHRY and CDR2 SYGVKD. Trimming removed 3 bases at V and 9 bases at J, with 12 bases between. In total, each donor contributed a single heparinised blood draw that averaged roughly 110 mL. This clone was observed a handful of times. Its antigen is not known. The sequenced template was cDNA made from the entire isolated RNA. Using immunoSEQ multiplex PCR, the repertoire was profiled, and TCRdb retains in-frame clones only, with some absent. This table holds about 250,000 clones, about 11% found once. The V and J genes are TRBV10-3 and TRBJ2-1; tentative D call: TRBD2 (6 bases). This clonotype was sampled from a young man with type 1 diabetes. Sequencing was done on a sample of naive CD4+ T cells from blood. For the CDR3, the DNA is TGTGCCATCAGTGAAGGTAGGGGAGGTGAGCAGTTCTTC. Its protein is CAISEGRGGEQFF.